Shown below are 11 T cell receptor beta chains from a single sample sequenced in a study of blood T cell repertoires in COVID-19. The method was immunoSEQ multiplex PCR; TCRdb's version includes in-frame clones alone and lacks a portion of them. Of about 250,000 clones detected, approximately 90% appear once; the ten largest clones hold under 9.5%. Sequenced: PBMCs or T cells enriched from blood (not recorded which). Source of these receptors: a man between 40 and 49 years old who had recovered from COVID-19.

The count of this clone is one. The J gene is TRBJ1-2, the V gene TRBV2; D is unclear. The germline CDR1 and CDR2 sequences are SNHLY and FYNNEI. Trimming removed 8 bases at V and 3 bases at J, with 10 bases between. CDR3 length: 12 amino acids. The CDR3 protein is CASAEGDYGYTF. The CDR3 nucleotides are TGTGCCAGCGCGGAGGGTGACTATGGCTACACCTTC.

The rearrangement links TRBV30 to TRBJ1-5, with TRBD1 identical over 7 bases. The ends lost 2 bases at V and 5 bases at J; junction bases unmatched: 3. CDR3 length equals 13 residues. CDR1 is GTSNPN, CDR2 SVGIG, per germline (reference sequence). CDR3 coding DNA: TGTGCCTGGAGTCCTCAGGGGGATCAGCCCCAGCATTTT. This sequence encodes CAWSPQGDQPQHF.

The V and J genes are TRBV5-6 and TRBJ1-2; a possible D gene is TRBD1 (5 bases). The CDR3 has 15 amino acids. The ends were cut back, 0 bases at V and 3 bases at J, with 12 bases in the middle. Germline loops: CDR1 SGHDT, CDR2 YYEEEE. The CDR3 sequence: CASSLVPAQDYGYTF. The CDR3 bases are TGTGCCAGCAGCTTGGTCCCGGCACAGGACTATGGCTACACCTTC.

The chain is built from TRBV5-1 and TRBJ1-2; the D gene is possibly TRBD1 (5 bases). Germline values: CDR1 SGHRS, CDR2 YFSETQ. V shed 4 bases and J shed 0 bases, with 16 bases lying between them. The CDR3 is 16 residues long. The CDR3 reads CASSQGSGGANYGYTF. CDR3 coding DNA: TGCGCCAGCAGCCAGGGATCGGGTGGGGCTAACTATGGCTACACCTTC.

This chain connects TRBV6-5 to TRBJ2-1; 9 bases are a match to TRBD1. The germline CDR1 and CDR2 sequences are MNHEY and SVGAGI. Unmatched junction bases numbered 8, after V lost 4 bases and J lost 4 bases. The CDR3 runs 16 residues. The CDR3 nucleotides are TGTGCCAGCAGTTTTACACCCGGGACAGGGTACAATGAGCAGTTCTTC. It is translated as CASSFTPGTGYNEQFF.

The sample holds one count of this clone. The chain uses TRBV19 and TRBJ2-1, with TRBD2 identical over 10 bases. The V segment lost 7 bases and the J segment 1 base; nucleotides outside the gene matches: 4. The CDR3 is 15 amino acids. In germline, CDR1 is LNHDA, CDR2 SQIVND (reference sequence). The CDR3 region is CASMTSGFSYNEQFF. CDR3 nucleotides: TGTGCCAGTATGACTAGCGGGTTTTCCTACAATGAGCAGTTCTTC.

The chain couples TRBV27 to TRBJ2-7; 8 nucleotides line up with TRBD1. The trim removed 3 bases at V and 2 bases at J, leaving 6 bases unmatched. This CDR3 has 15 residues. Germline CDR1 is MNHEY and CDR2 is SMNVEV (reference sequence). CDR3 DNA: TGTGCCAGCAGTTTGACAGGGGAACCTACCTACGAGCAGTACTTC. It is translated as CASSLTGEPTYEQYF.

The gene calls are TRBV5-1 and TRBJ2-3, with D unclear. Germline V gene sequence: CDR1 SGHRS, CDR2 YFSETQ. This CDR3 comprises 14 residues. V was shortened by 1 base and J by 6 bases, with 12 bases between the two germline ends. CDR3 amino acids: CASSLSNYADTQYF. The CDR3, as DNA: TGCGCCAGCAGCTTGTCGAACTACGCCGATACGCAGTATTTT. Supplemented by reference TRBV5-1 and TRBJ2-3, the full variable domain reads KAGVTQTPRYLIKTRGQQVTLSCSPISGHRSVSWYQQTPGQGLQFLFEYFSETQRNKGNFPGRFSGRQFSNSRSEMNVSTLELGDSALYLCASSLSNYADTQYFGPGTRLTVL.

The chain couples TRBV20-1 to TRBJ2-1; D gene unclear. In germline, CDR1 is DFQATT, CDR2 SNEGSKA (reference sequence). V lost 5 bases and J lost 10, with 9 bases in between. This CDR3 comprises 10 residues. The CDR3 DNA is TGCAGTGCTGAGCGTGGGGAGCAGTTCTTC. Translation gives CSAERGEQFF.

This clone was observed a single time. The V gene is TRBV7-9, the J gene TRBJ2-7; 9 bases agree with TRBD1. Germline V gene sequence: CDR1 SEHNR, CDR2 FQNEAQ (reference sequence). J gave up 7 bases and V 2 bases, and 6 bases lay outside the gene matches. This CDR3 is built from 14 residues. The CDR3 bases are TGTGCCAGCAGCTTACAACAGGGGGCAAGGGAGCAGTACTTC. It translates to CASSLQQGAREQYF.

V gene TRBV4-1 combines with J gene TRBJ1-5, with TRBD1 identical over 9 bases. V lost 4 bases, J lost 5 bases, and 6 bases stayed unmatched. The CDR3 loop spans 15 amino acids. CDR1 and CDR2 from the germline V gene are MGHRA and YSYEKL. The CDR3 DNA sequence: TGCGCCAGCAGCCCGACAGGGGGAAACGATCAGCCCCAGCATTTT. As protein: CASSPTGGNDQPQHF.